The present entry profiles one T cell receptor (beta chain) with its context. Germline CDR1 MNHNY, CDR2 SVGAGI (reference sequence). The CDR3 length is 24 residues. V lost 6 bases, J lost 2 bases, and 27 bases stayed unmatched. This entry comes from a study of blood T cell repertoires in COVID-19. In the original analysis: Estimation of nucleated cell counts relied on the amplification of reference gene primers. The repertoire was sequenced with immunoSEQ multiplex PCR; TCRdb's copy has only in-frame clones and lacks some. V, J and clone size were drawn from that table, and D and trimming were deduced from the DNA. The sample gives fewer than 350,000 clones, around four fifths of which show up once; around 4% is in the top ten.

Sequenced sample: peripheral blood. This clonotype was obtained from a woman between 50 and 59 years old with active or convalescent COVID-19. The V call is TRBV6-6, the J call TRBJ2-1; the match to TRBD2 covers 14 bases. This CDR3 is CASSSRGTSGRTSNRPGTYNEQFF. CDR3 nucleotides: TGTGCCAGCAGCTCCAGAGGGACTAGCGGGAGAACCTCCAACCGTCCGGGAACCTACAATGAGCAGTTCTTC.